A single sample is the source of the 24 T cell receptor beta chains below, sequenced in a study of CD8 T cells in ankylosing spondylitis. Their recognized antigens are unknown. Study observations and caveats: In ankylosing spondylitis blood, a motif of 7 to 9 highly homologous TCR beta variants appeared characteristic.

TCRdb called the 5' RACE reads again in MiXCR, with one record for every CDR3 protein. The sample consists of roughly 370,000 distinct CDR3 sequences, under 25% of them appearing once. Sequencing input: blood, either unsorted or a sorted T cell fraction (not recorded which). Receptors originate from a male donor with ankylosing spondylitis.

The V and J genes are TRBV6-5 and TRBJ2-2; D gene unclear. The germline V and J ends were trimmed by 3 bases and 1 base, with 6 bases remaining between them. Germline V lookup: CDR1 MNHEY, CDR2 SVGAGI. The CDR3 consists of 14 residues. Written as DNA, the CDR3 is TGTGCCAGCAGTTATGACAAGAACACCGGGGAGCTGTTTTTT. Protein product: CASSYDKNTGELFF.

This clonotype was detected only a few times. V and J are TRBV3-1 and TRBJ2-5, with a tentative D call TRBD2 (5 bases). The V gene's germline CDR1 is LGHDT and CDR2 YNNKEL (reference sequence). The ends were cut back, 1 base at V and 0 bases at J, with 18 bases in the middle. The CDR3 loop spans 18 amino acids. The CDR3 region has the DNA TGTGCCAGCAGCCAAGGATTCGAGGACTCACCGTACCAAGAGACCCAGTACTTC. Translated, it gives CASSQGFEDSPYQETQYF.

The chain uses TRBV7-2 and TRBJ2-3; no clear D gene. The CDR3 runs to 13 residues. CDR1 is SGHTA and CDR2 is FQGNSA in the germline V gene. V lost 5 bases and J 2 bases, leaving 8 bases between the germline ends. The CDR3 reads CASSHQVTDTQYF. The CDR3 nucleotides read TGTGCCAGCAGCCACCAAGTCACAGATACGCAGTATTTT.

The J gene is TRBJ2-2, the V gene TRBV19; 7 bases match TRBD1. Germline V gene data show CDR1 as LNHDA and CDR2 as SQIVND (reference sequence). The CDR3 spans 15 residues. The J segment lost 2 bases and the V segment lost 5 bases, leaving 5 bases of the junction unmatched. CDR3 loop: CASSRTGVNTGELFF. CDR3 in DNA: TGTGCCAGTAGTCGGACAGGAGTCAACACCGGGGAGCTGTTTTTT.

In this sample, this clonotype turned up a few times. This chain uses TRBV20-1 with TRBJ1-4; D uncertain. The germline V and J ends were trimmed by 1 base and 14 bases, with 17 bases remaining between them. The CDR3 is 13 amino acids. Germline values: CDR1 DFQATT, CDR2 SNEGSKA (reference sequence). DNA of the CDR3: TGCAGTGCTAGAGTGGCAATGAGCGAAGGGCTGTTTTTT. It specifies CSARVAMSEGLFF.

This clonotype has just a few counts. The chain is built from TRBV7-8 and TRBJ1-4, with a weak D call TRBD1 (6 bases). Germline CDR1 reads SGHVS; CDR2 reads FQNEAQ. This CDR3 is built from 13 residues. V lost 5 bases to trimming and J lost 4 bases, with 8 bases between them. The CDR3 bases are TGTGCCAGCAGCAAGGGGGTTAATGAAAAACTGTTTTTT. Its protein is CASSKGVNEKLFF.

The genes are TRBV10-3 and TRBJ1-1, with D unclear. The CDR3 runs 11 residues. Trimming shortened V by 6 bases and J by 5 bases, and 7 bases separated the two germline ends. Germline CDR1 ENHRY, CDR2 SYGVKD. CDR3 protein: CAISTGTEAFF. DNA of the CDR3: TGTGCCATCAGCACGGGGACTGAAGCTTTCTTT.

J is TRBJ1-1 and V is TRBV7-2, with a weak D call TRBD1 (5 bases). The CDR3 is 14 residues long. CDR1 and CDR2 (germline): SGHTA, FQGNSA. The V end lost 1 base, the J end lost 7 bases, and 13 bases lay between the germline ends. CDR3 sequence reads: CASSLVPGGVEAFF. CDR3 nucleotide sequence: TGTGCCAGCAGCTTAGTACCTGGGGGGGTTGAAGCTTTCTTT.

CDR3 sequence (DNA): TGTGCCAGCATCCCAGGGAGCGGGGTGGGCAATGAGCAGTTCTTC. It yields the protein CASIPGSGVGNEQFF. V and J are TRBV12-3 or TRBV12-4 and TRBJ2-1, with 7 nucleotides matching TRBD2. The V and J ends lost 7 bases and 6 bases, in that order; junction bases with no gene match: 12. This CDR3 has 15 amino acids.

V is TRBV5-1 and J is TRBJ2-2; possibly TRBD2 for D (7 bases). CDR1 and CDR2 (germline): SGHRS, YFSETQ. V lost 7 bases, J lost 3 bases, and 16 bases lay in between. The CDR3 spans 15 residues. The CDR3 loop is CASHFGGLDTGELFF. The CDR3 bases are TGCGCCAGCCACTTCGGGGGGCTGGACACCGGGGAGCTGTTTTTT.

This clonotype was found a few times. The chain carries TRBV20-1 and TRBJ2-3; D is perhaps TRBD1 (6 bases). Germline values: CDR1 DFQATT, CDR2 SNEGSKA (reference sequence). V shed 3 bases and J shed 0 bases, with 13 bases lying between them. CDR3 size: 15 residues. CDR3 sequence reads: CSASYRDISTDTQYF. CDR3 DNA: TGCAGTGCTAGTTACCGGGACATAAGCACAGATACGCAGTATTTT.

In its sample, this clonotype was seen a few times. The CDR3 loop is CASSSWVAMETQYF. The CDR3 region has the DNA TGTGCCAGTAGTTCCTGGGTAGCTATGGAGACCCAGTACTTC. The rearrangement links TRBV19 to TRBJ2-5; D is ambiguous. V was pared by 5 bases and J by 5 bases, with 15 bases between. The CDR3 consists of 14 residues. CDR1 LNHDA and CDR2 SQIVND come from the germline V gene (reference sequence).

The CDR3 protein is CASSPGGGDIQYF. The CDR3 region has the DNA TGCGCCAGCAGTCCGGGCGGGGGAGACATTCAGTACTTC. The chain has TRBV5-1 and TRBJ2-4; 7 nucleotides agree with TRBD2. Trimming cost V 5 bases and J 8 bases; bases outside gene matches: 7. The germline gives CDR1 SGHRS, CDR2 YFSETQ. The CDR3 has 13 residues. Combining the CDR3 with reference TRBV5-1 and TRBJ2-4 gives the whole variable domain KAGVTQTPRYLIKTRGQQVTLSCSPISGHRSVSWYQQTPGQGLQFLFEYFSETQRNKGNFPGRFSGRQFSNSRSEMNVSTLELGDSALYLCASSPGGGDIQYFGAGTRLSVL.

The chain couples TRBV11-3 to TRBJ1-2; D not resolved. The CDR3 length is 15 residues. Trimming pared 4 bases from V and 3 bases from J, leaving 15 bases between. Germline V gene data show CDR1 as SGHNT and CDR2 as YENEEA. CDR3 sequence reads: CASSSPRVPDYGYTF. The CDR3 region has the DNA TGTGCCAGCAGCTCCCCCCGGGTGCCTGACTATGGCTACACCTTC.

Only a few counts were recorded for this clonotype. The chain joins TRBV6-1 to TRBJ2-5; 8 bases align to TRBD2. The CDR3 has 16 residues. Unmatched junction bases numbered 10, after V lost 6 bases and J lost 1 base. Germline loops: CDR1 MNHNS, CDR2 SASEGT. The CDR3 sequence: CASSPGTSWAQETQYF. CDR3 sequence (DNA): TGTGCCAGCAGCCCCGGGACTAGTTGGGCCCAAGAGACCCAGTACTTC.

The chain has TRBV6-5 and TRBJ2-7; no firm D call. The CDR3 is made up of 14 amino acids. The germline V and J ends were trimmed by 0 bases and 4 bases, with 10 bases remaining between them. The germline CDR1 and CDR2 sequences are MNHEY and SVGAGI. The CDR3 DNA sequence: TGTGCCAGCAGTTACTCGACGGGTCTGTACGAGCAGTACTTC. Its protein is CASSYSTGLYEQYF.

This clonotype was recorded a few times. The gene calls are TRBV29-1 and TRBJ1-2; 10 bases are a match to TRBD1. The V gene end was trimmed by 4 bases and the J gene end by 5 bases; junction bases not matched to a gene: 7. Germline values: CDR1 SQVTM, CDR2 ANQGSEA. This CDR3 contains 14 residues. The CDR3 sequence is CSVAYGQGGYGYTF. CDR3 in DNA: TGCAGCGTTGCTTATGGACAGGGGGGTTATGGCTACACCTTC.

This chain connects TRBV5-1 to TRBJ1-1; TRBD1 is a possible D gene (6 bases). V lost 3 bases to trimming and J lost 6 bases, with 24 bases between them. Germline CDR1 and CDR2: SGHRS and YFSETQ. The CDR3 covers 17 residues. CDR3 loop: CASSSGKGQRILAEAFF. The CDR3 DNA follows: TGCGCCAGCAGCTCCGGGAAAGGACAGAGAATATTGGCTGAAGCTTTCTTT. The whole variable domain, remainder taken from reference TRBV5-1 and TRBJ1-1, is KAGVTQTPRYLIKTRGQQVTLSCSPISGHRSVSWYQQTPGQGLQFLFEYFSETQRNKGNFPGRFSGRQFSNSRSEMNVSTLELGDSALYLCASSSGKGQRILAEAFFGQGTRLTVV.

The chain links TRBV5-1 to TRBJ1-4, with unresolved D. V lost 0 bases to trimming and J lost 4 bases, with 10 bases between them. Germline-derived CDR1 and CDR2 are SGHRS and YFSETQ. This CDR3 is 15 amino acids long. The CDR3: CASSLDGRNNEKLFF. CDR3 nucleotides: TGCGCCAGCAGCTTGGACGGCAGAAATAATGAAAAACTGTTTTTT.

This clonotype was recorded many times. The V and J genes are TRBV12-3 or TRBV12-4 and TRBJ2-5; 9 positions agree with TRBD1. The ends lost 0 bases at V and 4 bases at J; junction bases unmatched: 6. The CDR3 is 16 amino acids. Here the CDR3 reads CASSLARQGGRETQYF. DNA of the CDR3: TGTGCCAGCAGTTTAGCCCGACAGGGGGGGAGAGAGACCCAGTACTTC.

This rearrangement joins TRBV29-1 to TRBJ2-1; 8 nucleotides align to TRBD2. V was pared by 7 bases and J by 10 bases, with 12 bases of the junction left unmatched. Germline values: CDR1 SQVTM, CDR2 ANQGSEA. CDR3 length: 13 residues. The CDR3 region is CSGPREGSHEQFF. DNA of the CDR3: TGCAGCGGCCCCCGGGAGGGTTCACACGAGCAGTTCTTC.

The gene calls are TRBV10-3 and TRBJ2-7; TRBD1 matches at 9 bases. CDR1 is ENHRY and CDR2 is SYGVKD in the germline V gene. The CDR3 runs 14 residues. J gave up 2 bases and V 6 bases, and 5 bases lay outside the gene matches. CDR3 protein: CAIRATGGTYEQYF. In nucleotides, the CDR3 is TGTGCCATCAGAGCGACAGGGGGTACCTACGAGCAGTACTTC.

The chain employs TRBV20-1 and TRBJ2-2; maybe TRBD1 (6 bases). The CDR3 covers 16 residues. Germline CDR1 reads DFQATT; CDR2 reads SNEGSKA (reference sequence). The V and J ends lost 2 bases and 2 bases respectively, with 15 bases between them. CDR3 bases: TGCAGTGCTAGACCCCCCGGACAGACTAACACCGGGGAGCTGTTTTTT. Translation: CSARPPGQTNTGELFF.

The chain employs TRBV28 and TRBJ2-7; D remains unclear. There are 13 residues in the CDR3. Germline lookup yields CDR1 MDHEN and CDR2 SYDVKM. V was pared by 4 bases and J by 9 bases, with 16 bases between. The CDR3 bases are TGTGCCAGCAGTTCCTCGGACGAGACGCGGCAGTACTTC. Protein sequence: CASSSSDETRQYF.